The next 20 T cell receptor beta chains were all read from a single sample in a study of shared clonotypes between healthy human individuals. Sequencing was performed with immunoSEQ multiplex PCR; in TCRdb, only in-frame clones are kept and a portion is missing. The sample has approximately 710,000 clones; around 91% are singletons. Material for sequencing was memory CD8+ T cells from PBMCs. Subset described: CD45RO+ cells pooled with CCR7-negative TemRA cells. The receptors originated from a man between 18 and 35 years old in good health. Some clones in this sample may be carry-over from other donors' samples.

The chain couples TRBV29-1 to TRBJ1-1; D may be TRBD1 (5 bases). V dropped 5 bases and J dropped 1 base, with 17 bases sitting between them. Germline values: CDR1 SQVTM, CDR2 ANQGSEA. The CDR3 is made up of 15 amino acids. The CDR3 is CSVKAGILPNTEAFF. CDR3 DNA sequence: TGCAGCGTTAAAGCAGGGATACTACCGAACACTGAAGCTTTCTTT. The full variable domain, in which reference TRBV29-1 and TRBJ1-1 provide the parts outside the CDR3, is SAVISQKPSRDICQRGTSLTIQCQVDSQVTMMFWYRQQPGQSLTLIATANQGSEATYESGFVIDKFPISRPNLTFSTLTVSNMSPEDSSIYLCSVKAGILPNTEAFFGQGTRLTVV.

This clone came up once. The chain carries TRBV27 and TRBJ2-7, with 8 bases that match TRBD1. Losses at the gene ends were 5 bases for V and 7 bases for J; bases not matched to a gene: 7. From germline, CDR1 is MNHEY and CDR2 SMNVEV (reference sequence). The CDR3 has 13 residues. CDR3 sequence reads: CASSPQGAREQYF. The CDR3, as DNA: TGTGCCAGCAGTCCCCAGGGGGCGAGGGAGCAGTACTTC.

This clone was picked up one time. This chain joins TRBV6-5 and TRBJ2-5; 9 bases align to TRBD2. Per the germline V gene, CDR1 is MNHEY and CDR2 is SVGAGI. V lost 1 base and J lost 5; bases outside the gene matches: 2. The CDR3 consists of 14 residues. The CDR3 DNA is TGTGCCAGCAGTTACTGGGGACTAGCCGAGACCCAGTACTTC. This translates into CASSYWGLAETQYF.

V and J are TRBV4-3 and TRBJ1-2, with D possibly being TRBD1 (5 bases). The germline V gene encodes CDR1 LGHNA and CDR2 YSLEER. The CDR3 has 16 amino acids. The V and J ends lost 2 bases and 7 bases respectively, with 20 bases between them. The chain's CDR3 is CASSQLLPQGLGGYTF. The CDR3 DNA follows: TGCGCCAGCAGCCAATTGTTGCCGCAGGGATTAGGTGGCTACACCTTC.

This chain joins TRBV21-1 and TRBJ2-1; TRBD2, as called in the table, went unchecked against the DNA. TRBV21-1 is a documented pseudogene. This CDR3 has 15 amino acids. This CDR3 is CASSKNSGRRNEQFF. The CDR3 DNA reads TGTGCCAGCAGCAAAAATAGCGGGAGGAGAAATGAGCAGTTCTTC.

This clone was picked up one time. The rearrangement uses TRBV6-5 and TRBJ2-7, with D uncertain. The V end was cut by 0 bases, the J end by 7 bases, with 19 bases between. Germline V gene sequence: CDR1 MNHEY, CDR2 SVGAGI. CDR3 size: 16 residues. CDR3 amino acids: CASSYSTGPPYREQYF. The CDR3 DNA reads TGTGCCAGCAGTTACTCGACGGGTCCCCCTTACCGGGAGCAGTACTTC.

The chain recombines TRBV5-6 with TRBJ1-3, with D unclear. Germline V lookup: CDR1 SGHDT, CDR2 YYEEEE. Deletions cut 1 base from V and 0 bases from J, with 11 bases between. This CDR3 spans 16 amino acids. DNA of the CDR3: TGTGCCAGCAGCTTGACCGGACTCCACTCTGGAAACACCATATATTTT. Protein product: CASSLTGLHSGNTIYF.

This chain connects TRBV30 to TRBJ2-1; possible D gene TRBD2, 5 bases. The CDR3 sequence is 12 residues long. The ends were cut back, 4 bases at V and 2 bases at J, with 6 bases in the middle. Germline CDR1 is GTSNPN and CDR2 is SVGIG (reference sequence). CDR3 sequence: CAWTSPYNEQFF. The CDR3, as DNA: TGTGCCTGGACTAGCCCCTACAATGAGCAGTTCTTC.

This chain uses TRBV7-6 with TRBJ2-2; 14 nucleotides line up with TRBD2. The junction had 15 bases not matched to a gene; V was cut back by 4 bases and J by 5 bases. Germline V lookup: CDR1 SGHVS, CDR2 FNYEAQ. This CDR3 region has 20 residues. Written as DNA, the CDR3 is TGTGCCAGCAGCTCAGCGACTAGCGGGAGGGCCGGGGTAGAAACCGGGGAGCTGTTTTTT. Amino acid sequence: CASSSATSGRAGVETGELFF. Full variable domain (rest looked up from reference TRBV7-6 and TRBJ2-2): GAGVSQSPRYKVTKRGQDVALRCDPISGHVSLYWYRQALGQGPEFLTYFNYEAQQDKSGLPNDRFSAERPEGSISTLTIQRTEQRDSAMYRCASSSATSGRAGVETGELFFGEGSRLTVL.

The count of this clone is one. The chain couples TRBV27 to TRBJ1-2, with D unclear. The CDR3 sequence is 13 residues long. V was shortened by 2 bases and J by 4 bases, with 8 bases between the two germline ends. Germline CDR1 is MNHEY and CDR2 is SMNVEV (reference sequence). CDR3 sequence reads: CASSLNILYGYTF. DNA for the CDR3: TGTGCCAGCAGTTTAAACATTCTCTATGGCTACACCTTC.

Only one count was recorded for this clone. V gene TRBV5-4 combines with J gene TRBJ1-2; D might be TRBD1 (5 bases). Germline V gives CDR1 SGHNT, CDR2 YYREEE (reference sequence). V dropped 0 bases and J dropped 5 bases, with 11 bases sitting between them. The CDR3 has 14 residues. Here the CDR3 DNA reads TGTGCCAGCAGCTTGGAGCGGGGCCGTTATGGCTACACCTTC. Translating it yields CASSLERGRYGYTF.

The V call is TRBV4-1, the J call TRBJ2-6; 7 nucleotides agree with TRBD2. Germline V lookup: CDR1 MGHRA, CDR2 YSYEKL. The CDR3 loop spans 19 amino acids. Losses at the gene ends were 3 bases for V and 1 base for J; bases not matched to a gene: 12. CDR3 residues: CASSQRETSSLSGANVLTF. CDR3 nucleotides: TGCGCCAGCAGCCAGAGGGAGACTAGCTCCCTATCTGGGGCCAACGTCCTGACTTTC.

V is TRBV6-6 and J is TRBJ1-6, with D possibly TRBD1 on 5 matching bases. Germline lookup yields CDR1 MNHNY and CDR2 SVGAGI (reference sequence). V dropped 7 bases and J dropped 3 bases, with 13 bases sitting between them. The CDR3 runs to 15 residues. CDR3 loop: CASIQMGGYNSPLHF. The CDR3 DNA sequence: TGTGCCAGCATCCAAATGGGGGGCTATAATTCACCCCTCCACTTT.

V gene TRBV7-9 combines with J gene TRBJ2-5; the D call may be TRBD1 or TRBD2 (5 bases each). The CDR3 sequence is 16 residues long. V was shortened by 5 bases and J by 7 bases, with 23 bases between the two germline ends. The germline V gene encodes CDR1 SEHNR and CDR2 FQNEAQ (reference sequence). Written as DNA, the CDR3 is TGTGCCAGCAGCGCCGCGACCGGGGCTTTGATCGGGACCCAGTACTTC. This codes for CASSAATGALIGTQYF.

This chain connects TRBV28 to TRBJ2-7, with D tentatively TRBD1 or TRBD2 (5 bases each). Between the trimmed V and J ends, which lost 6 bases and 4 bases, there was a span of 16 bases. CDR3 length: 14 residues. CDR1 is MDHEN and CDR2 is SYDVKM in the germline V gene. In DNA form, the CDR3 reads TGTGCCAGCAGATGGGGAGACAGAGGTTACGAGCAGTACTTC. Amino acids: CASRWGDRGYEQYF.

The chain has TRBV28 and TRBJ1-3; TRBD1 aligns across 8 bases. This CDR3 has 15 amino acids. Germline trimming cut 6 bases from V and 2 bases from J; bases unmatched to any gene: 6. Germline V gives CDR1 MDHEN, CDR2 SYDVKM. The CDR3 loop is CASRDRTGTGNTIYF. CDR3 nucleotide sequence: TGTGCCAGCAGAGATAGGACAGGGACTGGAAACACCATATATTTT.

This clone was detected only a few times. The V call is TRBV5-4, the J call TRBJ1-5, with D unresolved. V gave up 5 bases and J gave up 4 bases, with 13 bases separating them. The CDR3 totals 14 residues. Germline V gives CDR1 SGHNT, CDR2 YYREEE (reference sequence). CDR3 in DNA: TGTGCCAGCAGTAGCTTGGGCAAGAATCAGCCCCAGCATTTT. Translating gives CASSSLGKNQPQHF.

This sequence joins TRBV28 and TRBJ1-5; no firm D call. Trimming removed 5 bases from V and 11 bases from J, with 22 bases in between. The CDR3 totals 15 residues. CDR1 is MDHEN, CDR2 SYDVKM, per germline. The CDR3 DNA follows: TGTGCCAGCAGTCCTTCTGGACGTTCGGGAAGGGCCCAGCATTTT. This gives the protein CASSPSGRSGRAQHF.

CDR3 in amino acids: CASAPSRNVYEQYF. In DNA form, the CDR3 reads TGTGCTAGTGCCCCTTCACGGAACGTCTACGAGCAGTACTTC. The chain has TRBV12-5 and TRBJ2-7, with D unresolved. V lost 7 bases to trimming and J lost 3 bases, with 16 bases between them. CDR3 size: 14 residues. Germline assignment: CDR1 LGHNT and CDR2 FRNRAP.

The V call is TRBV9, the J call TRBJ2-7; 9 bases align to TRBD2. This CDR3 has 14 residues. V was clipped by 6 bases and J by 6 bases; unmatched bases: 10. Germline assignment: CDR1 SGDLS and CDR2 YYNGEE. CDR3 region: CASNPSGARGEQYF. CDR3 DNA sequence: TGTGCCAGCAACCCTAGCGGGGCCAGGGGCGAGCAGTACTTC. The full variable domain, completed using reference TRBV9 and TRBJ2-7, is DSGVTQTPKHLITATGQRVTLRCSPRSGDLSVYWYQQSLDQGLQFLIQYYNGEERAKGNILERFSAQQFPDLHSELNLSSLELGDSALYFCASNPSGARGEQYFGPGTRLTVT.